This record looks at one TCR beta chain sequence and its context. This entry comes from a study of cytomegalovirus exposure and HLA in healthy donors. The PCR used 60 Vbeta and 13 Jbeta primers. Clones were sequenced by immunoSEQ multiplex PCR, and TCRdb holds only the in-frame ones, with some missing. The repertoire includes some 100,000 clones, roughly 79% of them detected once, and approximately 2% sits in the top ten. Germline V gene lookup returns CDR1 SQVTM and CDR2 ANQGSEA. The CDR3 consists of 19 residues. V lost 1 base, J lost 10 bases, and 25 bases stayed unmatched. The chain joins TRBV29-1 to TRBJ2-3; 8 bases map to TRBD2. The TCR originated in a woman aged 35 to 49 in good health and CMV-seronegative. The sample was PBMCs. CDR3 sequence: CSVEVFLAGGQFGSDAQYF. Here the CDR3 DNA reads TGCAGCGTTGAAGTATTCCTAGCGGGCGGTCAGTTCGGGAGTGATGCGCAGTATTTT.